In its sample, the clone carrying this T cell receptor (beta chain) was seen a few times. One entry per CDR3 protein, called by TCRdb with MiXCR from the reads. The table records fewer than 550,000 distinct CDR3 sequences, approximately 10% of them present only once. The V gene lost 3 bases and the J gene lost 7 bases, with 19 bases spanning the gap. CDR1 is SGHDT and CDR2 is YYEEEE in the germline V gene. CDR3 length: 16 amino acids. The sample belongs to a study of T cell repertoires in cytomegalovirus infection. Study-level background: In public TCR beta signatures, there were indications of both CMV infection and matching HLA type.

The chain employs TRBV5-6 and TRBJ1-4; D may be TRBD1 (6 bases). This TCR was recovered from a human donor in good health (CMV status not recorded). Some clones in this sample may be carry-over from other donors' samples. Input material: PBMCs. CDR3 amino acids: CASSSTTTGRGEKLFF. CDR3 bases: TGTGCCAGCAGCTCCACCACGACAGGAAGAGGTGAAAAACTGTTTTTT.